These 24 T cell receptor beta chains share one sample of origin, sequenced in a study of metastatic and nonmetastatic thyroid tumors. Patients had received no treatment of any kind before thyroid surgery. MiXCR reprocessed the PCR reads for TCRdb. The data show 53,000 or so clones, 20% seen once. What was sequenced was blood. The receptor source for this set is a female donor with papillary thyroid cancer or a benign thyroid nodule (not recorded which). Some clones in this sample may be carry-over from other donors' samples.

This clone was picked up a small number of times. The J gene is TRBJ2-1, the V gene TRBV4-1, with 8 bases that match TRBD2. Germline V gene lookup returns CDR1 MGHRA and CDR2 YSYEKL. This CDR3 has 13 amino acids. The V and J ends lost 0 bases and 11 bases, in that order; junction bases with no gene match: 3. This CDR3 reads CASSQERLAQQFF. CDR3 DNA sequence: TGCGCCAGCAGCCAAGAGAGACTAGCGCAGCAGTTCTTC.

The table lists this clone with a few counts. A much larger clone lies one base from this, so it may be a read error. DNA of the CDR3: TGTGCCAGCAGGACGTCCTCACAAGAGACCCAGTACTTC. Translating it yields CASRTSSQETQYF. The chain carries TRBV12-3 or TRBV12-4 and TRBJ2-5; no definite D call. This CDR3 has 13 residues. V lost 6 bases, J lost 2 bases, and 10 bases lay in between.

Many counts were recorded for this clone. This chain joins TRBV30 and TRBJ1-1, with D maybe TRBD1 (5 bases). V was pared by 2 bases and J by 3 bases, with 10 bases between. The CDR3 spans 13 residues. Germline CDR1 reads GTSNPN; CDR2 reads SVGIG (reference sequence). The CDR3 nucleotides read TGTGCCTGGAGTCGACAGACTCACACTGAAGCTTTCTTT. It specifies CAWSRQTHTEAFF.

The table lists this clone with many counts. The chain has TRBV7-9 and TRBJ2-7, with 8 bases that match TRBD1. J was trimmed by 6 bases and V by 3 bases; bases with no gene match: 7. The CDR3 sequence is 14 residues long. CDR1 and CDR2 from the germline V gene are SEHNR and FQNEAQ (reference sequence). CDR3 sequence: CASSFPGQGSEQYF. The CDR3 DNA reads TGTGCCAGCAGCTTTCCTGGACAGGGCAGCGAGCAGTACTTC.

This clone came up many times. This chain uses TRBV27 with TRBJ1-2, with a possible D match to TRBD1 (5 bases). Between the trimmed V and J ends, which lost 8 bases and 8 bases, there was a span of 15 bases. In germline, CDR1 is MNHEY, CDR2 SMNVEV (reference sequence). This CDR3 spans 12 amino acids. The CDR3 loop reads CASGRGGGGYTF. Here the CDR3 DNA reads TGTGCCAGCGGTCGGGGCGGGGGAGGCTACACCTTC.

This clone was seen repeatedly, ten times or more. This rearrangement joins TRBV27 to TRBJ1-1; possible D gene TRBD1, 5 bases. The CDR3 sequence is 16 residues long. Germline values: CDR1 MNHEY, CDR2 SMNVEV (reference sequence). Trimming removed 3 bases from V and 5 bases from J, with 19 bases in between. CDR3 in DNA: TGTGCCAGCAGTTTCCGCCGATTCGGGGGACGGACTGAAGCTTTCTTT. Amino acids: CASSFRRFGGRTEAFF.

Worth noting for this clone: The junction does not match germline at one end; this may be a read error. V usage is TRBV20-1 and J usage is TRBJ2-1; 9 bases are shared with TRBD2. The germline CDR1 and CDR2 sequences are DFQATT and SNEGSKA (reference sequence). The CDR3 runs to 15 residues. CDR3 amino acids: CSALGLAGGGNDQFF. CDR3 nucleotides: TGCAGTGCTTTGGGACTAGCTGGAGGTGGAAATGATCAGTTCTTC.

With regard to this clone: At one end, the junction sequence differs from germline, possibly due to a read error. The rearrangement joins TRBV11-3 to TRBJ2-3; D remains ambiguous. The germline V gene has CDR1 SGHNT and CDR2 YENEEA. The CDR3 is 13 residues long. DNA of the CDR3: TGTGCCAGCAGCTTAGATAAAAGGGATAGGCAGTATTTT. Protein: CASSLDKRDRQYF.

The chain employs TRBV28 and TRBJ1-1; no firm D call. The CDR3 is 14 amino acids. Germline assignment: CDR1 MDHEN and CDR2 SYDVKM. V lost 6 bases and J 3 bases, leaving 14 bases between the germline ends. The CDR3 spells CASRLHGRDTEAFF. As DNA, the CDR3 is TGTGCCAGCAGACTACATGGGCGAGACACTGAAGCTTTCTTT.

The chain uses TRBV5-4 and TRBJ2-1; D is tentatively TRBD1 or TRBD2 (5 bases each). Trimming removed 2 bases from V and 2 bases from J, with 14 bases in between. The CDR3 is 16 amino acids. Germline CDR1 SGHNT, CDR2 YYREEE (reference sequence). In DNA, the CDR3 is TGTGCCAGCAGCTTTGGGGGTGGTCGCGCCTACAATGAGCAGTTCTTC. Amino acids: CASSFGGGRAYNEQFF.

This clone showed up many times. V is TRBV5-1 and J is TRBJ2-2, with 9 bases that match TRBD2. Trimming removed 1 base from V and 11 bases from J; junction bases left unmatched: 3. The CDR3 spans 13 residues. Germline V CDR1 and CDR2: SGHRS, YFSETQ. The CDR3: CASSLYLAGELFF. CDR3 bases: TGCGCCAGCAGCTTGTATCTAGCGGGAGAGCTGTTTTTT.

This clone was found many times. Other DNA sequences from this sample encode an identical CDR3 as well. The CDR3 bases are TGTGCCAGCAGTTTGGGGGGAGCGTGGGGACCAACTAATGAAAAACTGTTTTTT. The encoded protein is CASSLGGAWGPTNEKLFF. J is TRBJ1-4 and V is TRBV28, with D perhaps TRBD1 (5 bases). Germline V gene data show CDR1 as MDHEN and CDR2 as SYDVKM. The length of the CDR3 is 18 residues. The V end lost 3 bases, the J end lost 0 bases, and 17 bases lay between the germline ends.

The chain employs TRBV7-9 and TRBJ2-7, with 11 bases that match TRBD1. V shed 4 bases, J shed 5 bases, and the junction held 7 bases outside the gene matches. The germline V gene has CDR1 SEHNR and CDR2 FQNEAQ (reference sequence). The CDR3 has 15 residues. The CDR3 DNA is TGTGCCAGCAGCTCTTACGGGACAGGGGGACACGAGCAGTACTTC. Protein product: CASSSYGTGGHEQYF.

In this sample, this clone turned up many times. The J gene is TRBJ1-6, the V gene TRBV5-6; no firm D call. Germline values: CDR1 SGHDT, CDR2 YYEEEE. V lost 3 bases and J 3 bases, leaving 7 bases between the germline ends. This CDR3 contains 14 residues. The CDR3 loop is CASSSFLYNSPLHF. The CDR3 DNA reads as TGTGCCAGCAGCTCGTTCCTCTATAATTCACCCCTCCACTTT.

The rearrangement links TRBV20-1 to TRBJ2-7; 10 bases match TRBD2. CDR1 is DFQATT and CDR2 is SNEGSKA in the germline V gene (reference sequence). CDR3 size: 14 residues. With V trimmed by 8 bases and J by 5 bases, 12 bases remained unmatched. The CDR3 nucleotides read TGCAGTTCTAACCTACTAGCGGGAAGACACGAGCAGTACTTC. Translation gives CSSNLLAGRHEQYF.

This clone has at least ten counts. V and J are TRBV25-1 and TRBJ2-6; the D is unclear. Trimming removed 3 bases from V and 2 bases from J, with 5 bases in between. The germline gives CDR1 MGHDK, CDR2 SYGVNS. The CDR3 extends over 14 amino acids. The CDR3 nucleotides read TGTGCCAGCAGTGACAGTGCTGGGGCCAACGTCCTGACTTTC. Translated, it gives CASSDSAGANVLTF. The variable domain in full, with the rest retrieved from reference TRBV25-1 and TRBJ2-6, is EADIYQTPRYLVIGTGKKITLECSQTMGHDKMYWYQQDPGMELHLIHYSYGVNSTEKGDLSSESTVSRIRTEHFPLTLESARPSHTSQYLCASSDSAGANVLTFGAGSRLTVL.

In this sample, this clone turned up many times. The CDR3 region is CASSKGLRSGELFF. The DNA for the CDR3 is TGTGCCTCTAGTAAGGGTCTACGGTCCGGGGAGCTGTTTTTT. This chain uses TRBV30 with TRBJ2-2; D unclear. Trimming stripped 7 bases from V and 6 bases from J, with 18 bases between. The CDR3 totals 14 residues. Per the germline V gene, CDR1 is GTSNPN and CDR2 is SVGIG (reference sequence).

The chain is built from TRBV30 and TRBJ2-7; TRBD1 matches at 9 bases. The germline CDR1 and CDR2 sequences are GTSNPN and SVGIG (reference sequence). The J segment lost 2 bases and the V segment lost 6 bases, leaving 8 bases of the junction unmatched. This CDR3 is 14 amino acids long. CDR3 sequence reads: CACIMGTGPYEQYF. CDR3 in DNA: TGTGCCTGTATTATGGGGACAGGGCCCTACGAGCAGTACTTC.

This clone appeared many times. A clone one base away is much larger, so this may be a read error. The chain employs TRBV13 and TRBJ2-7; maybe TRBD2 (6 bases). Germline assignment: CDR1 PRHDT and CDR2 FYEKMQ (reference sequence). The CDR3 covers 17 residues. The CDR3 sequence: CAISLGAGGTYSYEQYF. Here the CDR3 DNA reads TGTGCCATCAGCTTAGGGGCCGGCGGGACTTACTCCTACGAGCAGTACTTC.

Notes on this clone: At one end the junction does not follow the germline gene, possibly because of a read error. The genes are TRBV11-2 and TRBJ2-1; possibly TRBD1 or TRBD2 for D (6 bases each). Germline assignment: CDR1 SGHAT and CDR2 FQNNGV. The CDR3 is 16 residues long. CDR3 nucleotides: TGTGCCAGCAGCAAGAGTAGGGGGGTCTCCCACAATGAGCAGTTCTTC. Amino acids: CASSKSRGVSHNEQFF.

This clone was detected many times. This may stem from a read error, because a much larger clone lies one nucleotide away. The chain uses TRBV28 and TRBJ2-2; D is uncertain. The germline V gene has CDR1 MDHEN and CDR2 SYDVKM. The CDR3 runs 15 residues. The CDR3 loop is CASSFYSRNTVELFF. In nucleotides, the CDR3 is TGTGCCAGCAGTTTTTACAGCAGGAACACCGTGGAGCTGTTTTTT.

This clone was counted ten times or more. The V call is TRBV5-1, the J call TRBJ1-1; no clear D. The germline V and J ends were trimmed by 2 bases and 0 bases, with 11 bases remaining between them. Germline V CDR1 and CDR2: SGHRS, YFSETQ. The CDR3 sequence is 15 residues long. The DNA of the CDR3 is TGCGCCAGCAGCTTAGTTGCAGCCTTGAACACTGAAGCTTTCTTT. Protein sequence: CASSLVAALNTEAFF.

This clone was seen many times. V gene TRBV5-1 combines with J gene TRBJ2-7, with a weak D call TRBD2 (7 bases). V was cut by 7 bases and J by 4 bases, with 15 bases left in between. In germline, CDR1 is SGHRS, CDR2 YFSETQ. The CDR3 loop spans 13 amino acids. Here the CDR3 reads CASGRGGGYEQYF. The CDR3 nucleotides are TGCGCCAGCGGTAGAGGGGGGGGGTACGAGCAGTACTTC.

Note on this clone: This may be a read error, as it is one base from a much larger clone. Other DNA sequences of this sample code for an identical CDR3. The CDR3 loop reads CSTTGLARGGSEQYF. CDR3 coding DNA: TGCAGTACTACGGGACTAGCTAGGGGGGGTTCCGAGCAGTACTTC. V is TRBV20-1 and J is TRBJ2-7; TRBD2 matches 9 bases. CDR1 and CDR2 (germline): DFQATT, SNEGSKA (reference sequence). CDR3 length: 15 residues. V shed 8 bases, J shed 6 bases, and the junction held 17 bases outside the gene matches.